This T cell receptor (beta chain) stems from a study of shared clonotypes between healthy human individuals. CDR1 and CDR2 from the germline V gene are ENHRY and SYGVKD. V gave up 0 bases and J gave up 6 bases, with 9 bases separating them. CDR3 size: 13 residues. Memory CD4+ cells were the fraction left after CD45RA+ naive selection. Original methodology: Filtering differed because ImmunoSEQ produced junction-only sequences that carried no quality scores. TCRdb keeps only in-frame clones here, not all; method: immunoSEQ multiplex PCR. Clonal size and the V and J genes are those of that table, whereas D and trimming came from the DNA. Here the sample spans about 670,000 clones, approximately 79% being singletons. Study observations and caveats: Though the depth was large, rarefaction showed that sorted-subset sequencing was incomplete.

Concerning this clone: Antigen: not known.

The chain links TRBV10-3 to TRBJ2-7, with unresolved D. Specimen: memory CD4+ T cells sorted from blood. Sample subset: CD45RA-negative fraction. The receptor's source is a woman in her 30s in good health. The CDR3 DNA follows: TGTGCCATCAGTGAGTCGGGTCCCCTCGAGCAGTACTTC. Translating it yields CAISESGPLEQYF.